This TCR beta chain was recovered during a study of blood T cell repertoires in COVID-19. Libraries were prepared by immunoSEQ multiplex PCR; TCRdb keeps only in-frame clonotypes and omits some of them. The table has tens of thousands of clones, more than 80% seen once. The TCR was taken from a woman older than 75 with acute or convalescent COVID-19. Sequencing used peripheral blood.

The CDR3 sequence: CASSLVGATKNIQYF. The CDR3, as DNA: TGCGCCAGCAGCTTGGTAGGGGCAACCAAAAACATTCAGTACTTC. J is TRBJ2-4 and V is TRBV5-1; possible D gene TRBD1, 5 bases. Germline V CDR1 and CDR2: SGHRS, YFSETQ. Trimming left V 0 bases short and J 2 bases short, with 9 bases between. The CDR3 has 15 amino acids.